The 15 T cell receptor beta chains reported below all come from one sample, sequenced in a study of technical replicates of blood from a few donors. TCRdb keeps only in-frame clones here, not all; method: immunoSEQ multiplex PCR. The sample lists 55,000 to 80,000 clones, around 93% occurring once. Sequencing was done on a sample of T cells isolated from PBMCs. All receptors come from a human donor in good health.

The chain combines TRBV7-9 with TRBJ2-5; 7 nucleotides agree with TRBD2. CDR1 SEHNR and CDR2 FQNEAQ come from the germline V gene (reference sequence). V lost 2 bases and J lost 4; bases outside the gene matches: 7. The CDR3 is 15 amino acids. The CDR3 reads CASSLFAGEGETQYF. The CDR3 coding sequence is TGTGCCAGCAGCTTATTCGCGGGGGAGGGAGAGACCCAGTACTTC.

The chain carries TRBV18 and TRBJ2-5; TRBD2 agrees at 10 bases. The V gene end was trimmed by 6 bases and the J gene end by 5 bases; junction bases not matched to a gene: 3. The CDR3 is made up of 13 amino acids. Germline V gene data show CDR1 as KGHSH and CDR2 as LQKENI. CDR3 amino acids: CASSLAGAETQYF. The CDR3 bases are TGTGCCAGCTCGCTAGCGGGAGCGGAGACCCAGTACTTC.

The chain has TRBV5-1 and TRBJ1-5; D not resolved. Germline CDR1 is SGHRS and CDR2 is YFSETQ. V was trimmed by 0 bases and J by 7 bases, leaving 8 bases between them. The CDR3 is 13 amino acids. CDR3 DNA sequence: TGCGCCAGCAGCTTGGTTGGCGGACAGCCCCAGCATTTT. It encodes CASSLVGGQPQHF.

This clone has just one count. The genes are TRBV7-2 and TRBJ2-2; no clear D. Trimming shortened V by 8 bases and J by 2 bases, and 12 bases separated the two germline ends. Per germline, CDR1 SGHTA and CDR2 FQGNSA. CDR3 length equals 14 residues. The CDR3 DNA reads as TGTGCCAGCCGCCGTCCGCGAAACACCGGGGAGCTGTTTTTT. This encodes CASRRPRNTGELFF.

This rearrangement joins TRBV4-1 to TRBJ2-1; TRBD2 matches at 10 bases. CDR1 and CDR2 from the germline V gene are MGHRA and YSYEKL. The CDR3 has 17 amino acids. V shed 1 base, J shed 7 bases, and the junction held 10 bases outside the gene matches. CDR3 region: CASSQGWSSGGGNEQFF. The CDR3 nucleotides are TGCGCCAGCAGCCAAGGGTGGTCTAGCGGGGGAGGGAATGAGCAGTTCTTC.

The chain employs TRBV5-4 and TRBJ2-2, with 9 bases that match TRBD2. Germline assignment: CDR1 SGHNT and CDR2 YYREEE (reference sequence). The V segment lost 6 bases and the J segment 6 bases; nucleotides outside the gene matches: 6. The CDR3 loop spans 14 amino acids. The CDR3 sequence is CASTQTSGAGELFF. The CDR3 bases are TGTGCCAGCACCCAGACTAGCGGAGCCGGGGAGCTGTTTTTT.

The chain recombines TRBV27 with TRBJ2-5; TRBD1 matches 8 bases. The CDR3 loop spans 16 amino acids. CDR1 is MNHEY and CDR2 is SMNVEV in the germline V gene (reference sequence). V was pared by 6 bases and J by 2 bases, with 11 bases of the junction left unmatched. The chain's CDR3 is CASRPGTGFNQETQYF. The CDR3 DNA reads TGTGCCAGCAGACCCGGGACAGGATTTAATCAAGAGACCCAGTACTTC.

This chain connects TRBV6-5 to TRBJ2-7; 8 nucleotides align to TRBD1. This CDR3 contains 15 residues. Germline-derived CDR1 and CDR2 are MNHEY and SVGAGI. Trimming took 6 bases from V and 3 from J; bases not matched to a gene: 10. In nucleotides, the CDR3 is TGTGCCAGCAGACCGGGACAGGTAGGATACTACGAGCAGTACTTC. Translation gives CASRPGQVGYYEQYF.

The chain carries TRBV29-1 and TRBJ2-3; TRBD2 is a possible D gene (6 bases). The CDR3 length is 18 residues. Trimming took off 3 bases at V and 0 bases at J, with 22 bases between the two ends. Germline CDR1 is SQVTM and CDR2 is ANQGSEA. CDR3 in amino acids: CSVEGRTTRDLSTDTQYF. In DNA form, the CDR3 reads TGCAGCGTTGAGGGGCGTACTACCCGGGACTTGAGCACAGATACGCAGTATTTT.

The V and J genes are TRBV28 and TRBJ2-3; D unresolved. V gave up 9 bases and J gave up 0 bases, with 10 bases separating them. Germline V CDR1 and CDR2: MDHEN, SYDVKM. The CDR3 loop spans 13 amino acids. CDR3 bases: TGTGCCAGTAGCCATGATAGCACAGATACGCAGTATTTT. This translates into CASSHDSTDTQYF. Drawing the rest from reference TRBV28 and TRBJ2-3, the complete variable domain is DVKVTQSSRYLVKRTGEKVFLECVQDMDHENMFWYRQDPGLGLRLIYFSYDVKMKEKGDIPEGYSVSREKKERFSLILESASTNQTSMYLCASSHDSTDTQYFGPGTRLTVL.

This sequence joins TRBV29-1 and TRBJ1-1, with D unclear. CDR3 length equals 12 residues. The V and J ends lost 4 bases and 11 bases respectively, with 17 bases between them. Germline-derived CDR1 and CDR2 are SQVTM and ANQGSEA. The CDR3 loop reads CSVVIRIGLAFF. CDR3 nucleotide sequence: TGCAGCGTTGTAATCCGGATCGGGTTGGCTTTCTTT. The whole variable domain, remainder taken from reference TRBV29-1 and TRBJ1-1, is SAVISQKPSRDICQRGTSLTIQCQVDSQVTMMFWYRQQPGQSLTLIATANQGSEATYESGFVIDKFPISRPNLTFSTLTVSNMSPEDSSIYLCSVVIRIGLAFFGQGTRLTVV.

The rearrangement links TRBV7-9 to TRBJ2-5; unclear D gene. CDR1 and CDR2 (germline): SEHNR, FQNEAQ (reference sequence). This CDR3 has 14 amino acids. Deletions cut 4 bases from V and 2 bases from J, with 11 bases between. This CDR3 is CASSSPYSQETQYF. For the CDR3, the DNA is TGTGCCAGCAGCTCCCCCTATTCTCAAGAGACCCAGTACTTC.

V and J are TRBV11-3 and TRBJ2-5; 9 nucleotides match TRBD2. This CDR3 comprises 18 residues. The germline CDR1 and CDR2 sequences are SGHNT and YENEEA. Losses at the gene ends were 5 bases for V and 4 bases for J; bases not matched to a gene: 17. The CDR3 is CASSPRIGASGGRETQYF. As DNA, the CDR3 is TGTGCCAGCAGCCCACGGATAGGTGCCAGCGGGGGGAGAGAGACCCAGTACTTC.

The genes are TRBV29-1 and TRBJ1-1, with TRBD1 matching 8 bases. This CDR3 comprises 12 residues. Per germline, CDR1 SQVTM and CDR2 ANQGSEA. With V trimmed by 5 bases and J by 3 bases, 2 bases remained unmatched. DNA of the CDR3: TGCAGCGTTCAGGGGGCGGACACTGAAGCTTTCTTT. Its protein product is CSVQGADTEAFF.

The rearrangement uses TRBV29-1 and TRBJ2-5, with TRBD1 as a possible D gene (5 bases). This CDR3 is built from 12 residues. The germline V gene has CDR1 SQVTM and CDR2 ANQGSEA. With 6 bases removed from V and 5 bases from J, the gap between germline ends came to 13 bases. CDR3 coding DNA: TGCAGCGTACTCAAATACAGGGAGACCCAGTACTTC. Its translation: CSVLKYRETQYF.